The T cell receptor beta chain described here comes from a study of blood T cell repertoires in COVID-19. CDR3 length: 17 amino acids. The V end lost 3 bases, the J end lost 7 bases, and 24 bases lay between the germline ends. Per germline, CDR1 LNHDA and CDR2 SQIVND (reference sequence). As originally analysed: Nucleated cell counts were estimated from reference gene primer amplification. The repertoire was sequenced with immunoSEQ multiplex PCR; TCRdb's copy has only in-frame clones and lacks some. V, J and clone size are those of that table, while D and trimming were read from the DNA. This sample yields around 170,000 clones, of which around four fifths are seen a single time; approximately 8% belongs to the top ten. Enrolled through a virtual design, the participants were between 18 and 89 years of age and came from about two dozen US areas. Participants' own reports of clinical history determined their cohort assignment. Donors of Cohort 3 who recovered were those that had two negative PCRs, clearance, or symptom resolution.

The J gene is TRBJ1-1, the V gene TRBV19, with unresolved D. This receptor was identified in a woman aged 45-65 years who had recovered from COVID-19. The specimen sequenced was PBMCs or T cells enriched from blood (not recorded which). The CDR3 nucleotides are TGTGCCAGTAGTATCAGAGGGAAGGGAATTAGGGAGGGTGAAGCTTTCTTT. It specifies CASSIRGKGIREGEAFF.